The source of this T cell receptor beta chain is a study of identical twins. General study findings and limits: Out-of-frame alpha sequences common to twins were enriched for low generation probability. The study found weaker excess twin sharing in beta out-of-frame sequences.

Germline CDR1 reads SGHRS; CDR2 reads YFSETQ. The CDR3 covers 15 residues. The trim removed 7 bases at V and 5 bases at J, leaving 11 bases unmatched. In the case of this clonotype: The antigen is undetermined.

It was template switching that added a universal primer site, and there were unique molecular identifiers on the cDNA. TCRdb used MiXCR to reprocess the 5' RACE reads, holding one entry per CDR3 protein. This table holds 600,000 to 800,000 distinct CDR3 sequences, 20% to 25% found once. Separately, the same data were catalogued under a study of T cells expressing NK-cell markers. That report notes: CD8+ T cells in 5 or 6 donors included dominant NKG2C+ clonotypes at 1.0-7.0%.

The chain joins TRBV5-1 to TRBJ2-7; 11 bases line up with TRBD1. Sequencing input: PBMCs. The clonotype originates from a woman younger than 35 in good health. CDR3 nucleotides: TGCGCCAGCTTCTCCGGGACAGGGGGGATCAACGAGCAGTACTTC. Translation gives CASFSGTGGINEQYF.